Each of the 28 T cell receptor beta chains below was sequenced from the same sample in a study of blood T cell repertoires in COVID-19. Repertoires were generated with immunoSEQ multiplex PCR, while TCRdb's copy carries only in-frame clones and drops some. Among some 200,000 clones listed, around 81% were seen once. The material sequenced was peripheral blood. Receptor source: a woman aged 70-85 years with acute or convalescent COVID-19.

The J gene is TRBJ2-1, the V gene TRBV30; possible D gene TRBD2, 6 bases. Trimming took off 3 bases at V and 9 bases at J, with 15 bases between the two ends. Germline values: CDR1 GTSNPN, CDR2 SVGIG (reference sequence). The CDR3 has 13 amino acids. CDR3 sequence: CAWRKGLVGEQFF. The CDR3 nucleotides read TGTGCCTGGAGAAAGGGACTCGTAGGTGAGCAGTTCTTC.

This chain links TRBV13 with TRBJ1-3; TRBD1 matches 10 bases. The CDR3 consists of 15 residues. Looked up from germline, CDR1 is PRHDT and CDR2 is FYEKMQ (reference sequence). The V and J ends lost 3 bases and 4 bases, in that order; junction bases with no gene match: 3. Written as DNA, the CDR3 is TGTGCCAGCAGCTTCGGGACAGGGGAGGGAAACACCATATATTTT. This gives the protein CASSFGTGEGNTIYF.

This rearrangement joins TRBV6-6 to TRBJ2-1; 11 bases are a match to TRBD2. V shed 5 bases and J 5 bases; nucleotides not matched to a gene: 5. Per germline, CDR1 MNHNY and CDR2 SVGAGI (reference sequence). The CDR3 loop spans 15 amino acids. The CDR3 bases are TGTGCCAGCAGTCCCGGGACTAGCGGTAACAATGAGCAGTTCTTC. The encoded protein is CASSPGTSGNNEQFF.

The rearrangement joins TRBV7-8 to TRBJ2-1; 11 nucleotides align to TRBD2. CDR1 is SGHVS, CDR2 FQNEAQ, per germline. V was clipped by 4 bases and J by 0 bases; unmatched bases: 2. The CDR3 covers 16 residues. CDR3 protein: CASSSLAGGSYNEQFF. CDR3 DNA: TGTGCCAGCAGCTCCCTAGCGGGGGGCTCCTACAATGAGCAGTTCTTC.

In DNA, the CDR3 is TGCACCAGCAGCCAAGATGCGGTGACCTTGATACGGTACAATGAGCAGTTCTTC. Translating gives CTSSQDAVTLIRYNEQFF. The rearrangement joins TRBV1 to TRBJ2-1; TRBD2 was called by the table and not checked on the DNA. TRBV1 is a listed pseudogene. There are 18 residues in the CDR3.

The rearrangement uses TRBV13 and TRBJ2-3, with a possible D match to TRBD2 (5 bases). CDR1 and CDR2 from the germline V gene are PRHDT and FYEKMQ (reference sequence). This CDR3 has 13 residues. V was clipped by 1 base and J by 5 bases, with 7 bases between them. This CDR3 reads CASSLAGRDTQYF. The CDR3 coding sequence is TGTGCCAGCAGCTTAGCGGGAAGAGATACGCAGTATTTT.

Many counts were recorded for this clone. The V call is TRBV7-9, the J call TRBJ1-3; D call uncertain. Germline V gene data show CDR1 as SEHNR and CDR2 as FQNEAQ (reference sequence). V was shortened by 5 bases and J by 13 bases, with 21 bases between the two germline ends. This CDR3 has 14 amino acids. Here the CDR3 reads CASSARSGGLRIYF. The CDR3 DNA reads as TGTGCCAGCAGCGCCCGGTCGGGTGGATTACGGATATATTTT.

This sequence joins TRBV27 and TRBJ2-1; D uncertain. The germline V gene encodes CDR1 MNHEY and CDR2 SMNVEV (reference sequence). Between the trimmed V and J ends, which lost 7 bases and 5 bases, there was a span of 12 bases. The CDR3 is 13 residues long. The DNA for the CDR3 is TGTGCCAGCAAACCTATAACGGACAATGAGCAGTTCTTC. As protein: CASKPITDNEQFF.

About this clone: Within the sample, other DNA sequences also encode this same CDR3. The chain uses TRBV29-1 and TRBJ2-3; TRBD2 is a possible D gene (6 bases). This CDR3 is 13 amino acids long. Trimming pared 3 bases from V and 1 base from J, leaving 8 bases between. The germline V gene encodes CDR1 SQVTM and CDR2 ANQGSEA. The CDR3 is CSVDTGGTDTQYF. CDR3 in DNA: TGCAGCGTTGACACGGGAGGCACAGATACGCAGTATTTT.

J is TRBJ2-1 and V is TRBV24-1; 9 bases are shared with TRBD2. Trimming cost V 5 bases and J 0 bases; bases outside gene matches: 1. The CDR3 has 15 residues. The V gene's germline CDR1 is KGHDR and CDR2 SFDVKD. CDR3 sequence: CATSGSGSSYNEQFF. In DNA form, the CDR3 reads TGTGCCACCAGTGGTAGCGGGAGCTCCTACAATGAGCAGTTCTTC.

CDR3 in DNA: TGTGCCAGCAGCACCGACAGGGTTGAAAAACTGTTTTTT. Its translation is CASSTDRVEKLFF. This rearrangement joins TRBV27 to TRBJ1-4; TRBD1 matches at 7 bases. The CDR3 runs 13 residues. After removal of 6 bases from V and 7 bases from J, the junction contained 5 bases not matched to a gene. Germline lookup yields CDR1 MNHEY and CDR2 SMNVEV (reference sequence).

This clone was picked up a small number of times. CDR3 in amino acids: CASSLGVGGLNQPQHF. In DNA form, the CDR3 reads TGTGCCAGCAGCTTAGGGGTCGGGGGACTCAATCAGCCCCAGCATTTT. The V call is TRBV7-9, the J call TRBJ1-5, with D perhaps TRBD1 (5 bases). CDR1 and CDR2 from the germline V gene are SEHNR and FQNEAQ (reference sequence). V was clipped by 1 base and J by 3 bases, with 13 bases between them. This CDR3 is 16 amino acids long.

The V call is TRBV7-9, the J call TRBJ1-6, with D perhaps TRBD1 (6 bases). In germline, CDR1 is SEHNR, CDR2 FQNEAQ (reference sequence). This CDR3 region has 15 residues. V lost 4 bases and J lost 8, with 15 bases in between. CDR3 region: CASSSGNRDHSPLHF. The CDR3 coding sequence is TGTGCCAGCAGCTCCGGGAACAGGGACCATTCACCCCTCCACTTT.

CDR3 in DNA: TGTGCCAGCAGCTTAGCTCCGGGACTAAACTATGGCTACACCTTC. It codes for CASSLAPGLNYGYTF. V and J are TRBV7-9 and TRBJ1-2; a possible D gene is TRBD1 (5 bases). The CDR3 covers 15 residues. The V end was cut by 0 bases, the J end by 2 bases, with 10 bases between. Germline V gene data show CDR1 as SEHNR and CDR2 as FQNEAQ (reference sequence).

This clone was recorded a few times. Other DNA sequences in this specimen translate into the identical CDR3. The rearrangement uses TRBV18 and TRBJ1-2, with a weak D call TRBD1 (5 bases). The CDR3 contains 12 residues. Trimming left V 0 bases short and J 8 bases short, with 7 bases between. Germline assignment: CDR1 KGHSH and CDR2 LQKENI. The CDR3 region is CASSPPGQGYTF. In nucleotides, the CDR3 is TGTGCCAGCTCACCACCGGGGCAAGGCTACACCTTC.

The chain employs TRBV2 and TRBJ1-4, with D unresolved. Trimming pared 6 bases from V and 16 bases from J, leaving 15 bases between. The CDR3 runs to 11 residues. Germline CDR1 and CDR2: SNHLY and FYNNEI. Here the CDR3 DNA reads TGTGCCAGCAGCCCTGGGGAGCGGGGGTTTTTT. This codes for CASSPGERGFF.

The CDR3 loop reads CASSIQGVTNTEAFF. The CDR3 nucleotides read TGTGCCAGTAGTATTCAAGGGGTTACGAACACTGAAGCTTTCTTT. This sequence joins TRBV19 and TRBJ1-1; D is perhaps TRBD1 (5 bases). This CDR3 has 15 amino acids. Trimming shortened V by 3 bases and J by 1 base, and 12 bases separated the two germline ends. Looked up from germline, CDR1 is LNHDA and CDR2 is SQIVND (reference sequence).

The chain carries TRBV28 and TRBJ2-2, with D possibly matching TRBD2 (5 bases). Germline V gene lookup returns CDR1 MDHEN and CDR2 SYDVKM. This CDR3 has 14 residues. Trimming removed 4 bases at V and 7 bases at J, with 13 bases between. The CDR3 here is CASSSAASNGELFF. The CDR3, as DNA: TGTGCCAGCAGTTCGGCGGCTAGCAACGGGGAGCTGTTTTTT.

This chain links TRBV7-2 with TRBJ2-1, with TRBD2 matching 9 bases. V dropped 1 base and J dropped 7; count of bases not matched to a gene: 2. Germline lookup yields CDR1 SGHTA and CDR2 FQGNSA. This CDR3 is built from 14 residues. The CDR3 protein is CASSLGGRGNEQFF. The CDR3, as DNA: TGTGCCAGCAGCTTAGGCGGGAGGGGGAATGAGCAGTTCTTC.

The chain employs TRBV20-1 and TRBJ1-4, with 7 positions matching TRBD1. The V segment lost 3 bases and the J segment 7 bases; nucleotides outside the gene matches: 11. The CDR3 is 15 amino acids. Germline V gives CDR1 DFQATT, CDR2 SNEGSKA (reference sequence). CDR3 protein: CSASRFDRGREKLFF. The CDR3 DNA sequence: TGCAGTGCTAGTAGGTTCGATAGGGGGCGTGAAAAACTGTTTTTT.

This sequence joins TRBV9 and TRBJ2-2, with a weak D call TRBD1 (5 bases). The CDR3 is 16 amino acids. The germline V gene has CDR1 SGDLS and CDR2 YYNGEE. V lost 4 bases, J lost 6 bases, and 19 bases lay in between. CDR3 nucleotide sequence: TGTGCCAGCAGCCCAGGACATATAATCCTCTCCGGGGAGCTGTTTTTT. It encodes CASSPGHIILSGELFF.

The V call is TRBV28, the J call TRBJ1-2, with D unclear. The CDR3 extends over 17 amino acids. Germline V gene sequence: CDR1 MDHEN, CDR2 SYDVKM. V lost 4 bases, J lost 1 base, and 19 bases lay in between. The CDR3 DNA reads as TGTGCCAGCAGTTCGGAGAGGGCCCCTACGTTTAACTATGGCTACACCTTC. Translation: CASSSERAPTFNYGYTF.

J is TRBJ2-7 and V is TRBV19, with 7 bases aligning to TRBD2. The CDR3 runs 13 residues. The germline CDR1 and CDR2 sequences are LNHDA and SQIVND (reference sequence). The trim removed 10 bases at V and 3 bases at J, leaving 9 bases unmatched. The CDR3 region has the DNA TGTGCCACCTCCGCGACTAGCTTCTACGAGCAGTACTTC. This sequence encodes CATSATSFYEQYF.

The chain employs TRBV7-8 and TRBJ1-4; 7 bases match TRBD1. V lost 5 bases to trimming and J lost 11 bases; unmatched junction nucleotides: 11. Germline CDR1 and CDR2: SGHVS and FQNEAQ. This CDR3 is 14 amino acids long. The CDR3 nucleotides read TGTGCCAGCAGCGAACGACAGGGCGCCGCGAAACTGTTTTTT. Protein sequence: CASSERQGAAKLFF.

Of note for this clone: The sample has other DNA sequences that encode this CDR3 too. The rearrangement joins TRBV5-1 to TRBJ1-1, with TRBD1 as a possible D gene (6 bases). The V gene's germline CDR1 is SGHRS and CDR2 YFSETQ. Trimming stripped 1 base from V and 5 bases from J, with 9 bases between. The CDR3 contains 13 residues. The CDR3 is CASSLTGNTEAFF. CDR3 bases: TGCGCCAGCAGCTTGACAGGGAATACTGAAGCTTTCTTT.

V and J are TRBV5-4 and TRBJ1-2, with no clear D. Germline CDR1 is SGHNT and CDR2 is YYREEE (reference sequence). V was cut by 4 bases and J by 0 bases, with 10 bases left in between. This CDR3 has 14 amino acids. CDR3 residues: CASSREAANYGYTF. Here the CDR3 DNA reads TGTGCCAGCAGCCGGGAAGCAGCTAACTATGGCTACACCTTC.

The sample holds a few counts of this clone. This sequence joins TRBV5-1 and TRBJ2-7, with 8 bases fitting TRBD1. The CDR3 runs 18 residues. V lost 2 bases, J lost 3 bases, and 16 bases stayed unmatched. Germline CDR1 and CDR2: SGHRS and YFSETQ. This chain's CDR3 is CASSFGRNRGARDYEQYF. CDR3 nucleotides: TGCGCCAGCAGCTTTGGGCGAAACAGGGGGGCAAGGGACTACGAGCAGTACTTC.

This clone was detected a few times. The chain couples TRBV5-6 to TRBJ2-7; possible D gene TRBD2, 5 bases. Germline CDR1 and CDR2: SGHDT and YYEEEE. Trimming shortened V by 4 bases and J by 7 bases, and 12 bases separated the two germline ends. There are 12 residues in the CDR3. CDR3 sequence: CASSLLRREQYF. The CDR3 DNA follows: TGTGCCAGCAGCCTGTTAAGGAGGGAGCAGTACTTC.